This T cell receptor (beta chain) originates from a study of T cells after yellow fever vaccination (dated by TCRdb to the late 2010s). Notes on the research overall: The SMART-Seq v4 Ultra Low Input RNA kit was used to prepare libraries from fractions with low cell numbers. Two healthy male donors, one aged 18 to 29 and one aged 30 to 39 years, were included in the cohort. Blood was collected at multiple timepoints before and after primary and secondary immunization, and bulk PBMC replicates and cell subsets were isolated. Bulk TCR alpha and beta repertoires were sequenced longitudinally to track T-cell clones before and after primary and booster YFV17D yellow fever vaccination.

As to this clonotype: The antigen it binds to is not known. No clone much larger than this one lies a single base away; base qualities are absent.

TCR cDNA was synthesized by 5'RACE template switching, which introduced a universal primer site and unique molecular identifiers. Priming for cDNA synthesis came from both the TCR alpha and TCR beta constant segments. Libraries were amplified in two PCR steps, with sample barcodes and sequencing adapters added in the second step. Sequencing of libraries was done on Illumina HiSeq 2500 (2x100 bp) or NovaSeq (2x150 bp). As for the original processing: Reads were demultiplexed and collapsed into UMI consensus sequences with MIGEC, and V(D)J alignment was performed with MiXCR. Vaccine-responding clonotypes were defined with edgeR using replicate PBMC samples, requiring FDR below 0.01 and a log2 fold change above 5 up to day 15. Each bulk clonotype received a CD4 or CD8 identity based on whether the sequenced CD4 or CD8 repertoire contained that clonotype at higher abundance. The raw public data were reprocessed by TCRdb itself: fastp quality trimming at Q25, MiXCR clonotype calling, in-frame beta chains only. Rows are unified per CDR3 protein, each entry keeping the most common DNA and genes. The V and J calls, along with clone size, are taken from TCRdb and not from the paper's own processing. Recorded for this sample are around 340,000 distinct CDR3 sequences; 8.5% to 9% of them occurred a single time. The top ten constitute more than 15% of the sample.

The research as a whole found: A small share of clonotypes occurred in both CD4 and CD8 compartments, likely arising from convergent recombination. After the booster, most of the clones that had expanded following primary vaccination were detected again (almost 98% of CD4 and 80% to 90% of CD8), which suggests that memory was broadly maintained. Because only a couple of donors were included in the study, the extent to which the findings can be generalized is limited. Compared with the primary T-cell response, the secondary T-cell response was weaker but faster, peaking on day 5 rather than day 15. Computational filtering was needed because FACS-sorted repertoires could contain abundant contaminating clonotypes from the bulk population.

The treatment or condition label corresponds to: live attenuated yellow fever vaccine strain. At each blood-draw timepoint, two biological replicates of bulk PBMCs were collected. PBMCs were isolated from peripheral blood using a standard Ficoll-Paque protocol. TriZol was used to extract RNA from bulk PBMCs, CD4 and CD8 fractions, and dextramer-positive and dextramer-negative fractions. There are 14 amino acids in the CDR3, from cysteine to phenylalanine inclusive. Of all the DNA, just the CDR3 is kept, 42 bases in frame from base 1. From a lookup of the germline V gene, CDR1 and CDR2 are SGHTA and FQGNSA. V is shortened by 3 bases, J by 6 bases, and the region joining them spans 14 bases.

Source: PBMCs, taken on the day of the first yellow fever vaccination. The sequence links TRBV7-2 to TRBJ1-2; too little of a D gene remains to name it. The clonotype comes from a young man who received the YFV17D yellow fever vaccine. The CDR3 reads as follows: CASSLEGMIDGYTF. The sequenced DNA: TGTGCCAGCAGCTTGGAGGGCATGATAGATGGCTACACCTTC.